This section outlines one T cell receptor beta chain sequence together with its context. These data originate in a study of T cell changes during pregnancy in multiple sclerosis. Repertoires were generated with immunoSEQ multiplex PCR, while TCRdb's copy carries only in-frame clones and drops some. Of about 62,000 clones detected, 90% to 95% appear once; the ten largest clones hold around 3%. The CDR3 has 17 amino acids. CDR1 is SGDLS and CDR2 is YYNGEE in the germline V gene. V lost 2 bases and J 0 bases, leaving 15 bases between the germline ends. The clonotype comes from a female donor with multiple sclerosis, enrolled in a pregnancy study. The chain links TRBV9 to TRBJ1-3, with a possible D match to TRBD1 (6 bases). The sample was CD8+ T cells from peripheral blood mononuclear cells, taken in the second trimester of pregnancy. The CDR3 loop reads CASSVDSRGGSGNTIYF. CDR3 in DNA: TGTGCCAGCAGCGTGGACTCCAGGGGTGGCTCTGGAAACACCATATATTTT.